This paragraph covers one T cell receptor (beta chain) sequence. Its target is not known. The data are from a study of T cell responses to AZD1222 COVID-19 vaccine. The study's findings and limits: Repertoires in all cases were sampled only once the peak T cell response had passed.

Data came from immunoSEQ multiplex PCR; TCRdb stores just in-frame clones and leaves some out. The repertoire consists of 130,000 to 150,000 clones, with about 89% occurring once and the leading ten covering around 4.9%. The germline CDR1 and CDR2 sequences are SGHTS and YDEGEE. The CDR3 is made up of 13 amino acids. V gave up 2 bases and J gave up 5 bases, with 10 bases separating them. The source is an adult in good health. The chain uses TRBV5-8 and TRBJ2-5; D could derive from TRBD1 or TRBD2 (5 bases each). The sequencing here drew on peripheral blood, taken on day 0 of AZD1222 vaccination. This CDR3 reads CASSLRDGETQYF. The DNA for the CDR3 is TGTGCCAGCAGCTTAAGGGACGGGGAGACCCAGTACTTC. Looking up the rest from reference TRBV5-8 and TRBJ2-5 gives the full variable domain: EAGVTQSPTHLIKTRGQQATLRCSPISGHTSVYWYQQALGLGLQFLLWYDEGEERNRGNFPPRFSGRQFPNYSSELNVNALELEDSALYLCASSLRDGETQYFGPGTRLLVL.